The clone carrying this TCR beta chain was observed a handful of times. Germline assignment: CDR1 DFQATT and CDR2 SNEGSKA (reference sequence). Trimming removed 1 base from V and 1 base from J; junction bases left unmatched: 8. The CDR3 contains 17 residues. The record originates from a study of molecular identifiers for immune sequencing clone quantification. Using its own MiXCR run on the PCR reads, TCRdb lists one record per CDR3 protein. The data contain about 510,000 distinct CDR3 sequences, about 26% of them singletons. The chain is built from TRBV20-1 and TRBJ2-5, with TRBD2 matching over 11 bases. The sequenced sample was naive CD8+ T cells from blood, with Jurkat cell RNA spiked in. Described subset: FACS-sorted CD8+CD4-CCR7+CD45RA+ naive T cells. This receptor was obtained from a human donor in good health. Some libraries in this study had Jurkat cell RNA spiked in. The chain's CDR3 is CSARVLAGVISQETQYF. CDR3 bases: TGCAGTGCTAGAGTACTAGCGGGAGTAATTTCCCAAGAGACCCAGTACTTC.